The next 5 T cell receptor beta chains were all read from a single sample in a study of radiation and T cells in renal cell carcinoma. The time point was: baseline pretreatment blood. Treatment here: 15 Gy SBRT to primary tumor, nephrectomy 4 weeks later. The repertoire was sequenced with immunoSEQ multiplex PCR; TCRdb's copy has only in-frame clones and lacks some. The top ten clones hold more than 10% of a sample with about 130,000 clones, about 88% of them seen once. Source: blood, taken from a patient whose treatment included radiotherapy and nephrectomy. The receptor set was obtained from a woman aged 45-65 years with renal cell carcinoma.

The chain links TRBV15 to TRBJ2-4; 7 bases line up with TRBD2. Per the germline V gene, CDR1 is LNHNV and CDR2 is YYDKDF (reference sequence). Trimming removed 0 bases from V and 3 bases from J; junction bases left unmatched: 14. This CDR3 is 19 amino acids long. Here the CDR3 reads CATSRDVGGLGSGKNIQYF. For the CDR3, the DNA is TGTGCCACCAGCAGAGATGTAGGTGGACTAGGTAGTGGCAAAAACATTCAGTACTTC.

CDR3 bases: TGTGCCAGCAGCAAGGGACAGACATATGCCAATCAGCCCCAGCATTTT. Its protein is CASSKGQTYANQPQHF. The chain uses TRBV5-6 and TRBJ1-5; 7 positions match TRBD1. The germline CDR1 and CDR2 sequences are SGHDT and YYEEEE. The CDR3 has 16 amino acids. Trimming at V came to 4 bases and at J to 3 bases, leaving 10 bases not matched to a gene.

V is TRBV6-4 and J is TRBJ1-5; D perhaps matches TRBD1 (5 bases). The CDR3 covers 13 residues. Germline CDR1 and CDR2: MRHNA and SNTAGT. Trimming removed 4 bases from V and 7 bases from J, with 11 bases in between. In DNA, the CDR3 is TGTGCCAGCAGTGCCAACGGGGACCAGCCCCAGCATTTT. Translation: CASSANGDQPQHF.

The chain couples TRBV7-2 to TRBJ2-7, with 7 bases that match TRBD1. V trimming: 5 bases; J trimming: 4 bases; junction bases outside the gene matches: 11. This CDR3 has 15 residues. Germline V gene sequence: CDR1 SGHTA, CDR2 FQGNSA. The CDR3 region has the DNA TGTGCCAGCAGCGTAATGACAGGGTGGAGGTACGAGCAGTACTTC. As protein: CASSVMTGWRYEQYF.

This rearrangement joins TRBV7-9 to TRBJ1-1, with D uncertain. The CDR3 consists of 12 residues. Germline values: CDR1 SEHNR, CDR2 FQNEAQ (reference sequence). Trimming removed 1 base from V and 6 bases from J, with 6 bases in between. In nucleotides, the CDR3 is TGTGCCAGCAGCTTAGGGGCTGCTGAAGCTTTCTTT. It codes for CASSLGAAEAFF.